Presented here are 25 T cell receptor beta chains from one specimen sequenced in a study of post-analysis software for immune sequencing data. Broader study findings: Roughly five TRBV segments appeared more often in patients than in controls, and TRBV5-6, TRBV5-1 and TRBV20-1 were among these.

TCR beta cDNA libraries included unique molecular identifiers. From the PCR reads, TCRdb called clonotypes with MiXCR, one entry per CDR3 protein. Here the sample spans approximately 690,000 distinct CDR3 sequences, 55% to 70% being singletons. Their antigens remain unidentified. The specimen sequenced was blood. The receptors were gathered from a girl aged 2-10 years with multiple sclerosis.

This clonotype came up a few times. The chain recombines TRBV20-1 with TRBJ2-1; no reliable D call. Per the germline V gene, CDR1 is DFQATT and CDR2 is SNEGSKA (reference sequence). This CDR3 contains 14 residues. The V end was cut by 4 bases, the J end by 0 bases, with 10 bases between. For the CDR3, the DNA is TGCAGTGCTACCAGTGGGAACTCCTACAATGAGCAGTTCTTC. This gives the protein CSATSGNSYNEQFF.

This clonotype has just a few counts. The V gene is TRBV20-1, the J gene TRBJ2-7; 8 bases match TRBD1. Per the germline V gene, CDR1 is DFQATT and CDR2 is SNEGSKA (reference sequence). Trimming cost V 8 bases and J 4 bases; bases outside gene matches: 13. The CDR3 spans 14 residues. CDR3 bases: TGCAGTTCGACCCCGACAGGGGCCGGATACGAGCAGTACTTC. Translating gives CSSTPTGAGYEQYF.

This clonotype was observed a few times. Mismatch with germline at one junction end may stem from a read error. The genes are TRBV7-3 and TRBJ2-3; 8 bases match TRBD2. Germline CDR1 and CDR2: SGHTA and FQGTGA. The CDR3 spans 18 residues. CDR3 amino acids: CTSSLTPLGAGVADTQYF. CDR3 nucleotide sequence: TGTACCAGCAGCTTAACACCCCTTGGAGCGGGAGTTGCAGATACGCAGTATTTT.

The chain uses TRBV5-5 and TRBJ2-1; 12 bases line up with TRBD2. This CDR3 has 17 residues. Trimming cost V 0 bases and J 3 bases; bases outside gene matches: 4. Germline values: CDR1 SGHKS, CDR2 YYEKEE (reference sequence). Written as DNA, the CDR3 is TGTGCCAGCAGCTTGGGCCTAGCGGGGGGGCACTACAATGAGCAGTTCTTC. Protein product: CASSLGLAGGHYNEQFF. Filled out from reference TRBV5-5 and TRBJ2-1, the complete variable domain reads DAGVTQSPTHLIKTRGQQVTLRCSPISGHKSVSWYQQVLGQGPQFIFQYYEKEERGRGNFPDRFSARQFPNYSSELNVNALLLGDSALYLCASSLGLAGGHYNEQFFGPGTRLTVL.

The DNA of the CDR3 is TGCGCCAGCAGCCAAGATCCAGGGGGCGTCTCTGAAGCTTTCTTT. It is translated as CASSQDPGGVSEAFF. V and J are TRBV4-1 and TRBJ1-1; 8 positions match TRBD1. With 0 bases clipped from V and 6 bases from J, the junction kept 6 bases outside the gene matches. The CDR3 runs to 15 residues. Looked up from germline, CDR1 is MGHRA and CDR2 is YSYEKL.

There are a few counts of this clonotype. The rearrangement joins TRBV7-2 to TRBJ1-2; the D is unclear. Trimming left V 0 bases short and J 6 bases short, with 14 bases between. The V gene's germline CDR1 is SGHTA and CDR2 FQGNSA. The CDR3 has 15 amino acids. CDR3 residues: CASSLASREANGYTF. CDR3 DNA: TGTGCCAGCAGCTTAGCGAGCCGGGAGGCTAATGGCTACACCTTC.

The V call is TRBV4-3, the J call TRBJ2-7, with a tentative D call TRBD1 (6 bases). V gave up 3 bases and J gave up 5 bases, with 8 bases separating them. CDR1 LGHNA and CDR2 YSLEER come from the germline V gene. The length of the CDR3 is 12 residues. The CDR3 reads CASSHRGDEQYF. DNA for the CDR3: TGCGCCAGCAGCCACAGGGGCGACGAGCAGTACTTC.

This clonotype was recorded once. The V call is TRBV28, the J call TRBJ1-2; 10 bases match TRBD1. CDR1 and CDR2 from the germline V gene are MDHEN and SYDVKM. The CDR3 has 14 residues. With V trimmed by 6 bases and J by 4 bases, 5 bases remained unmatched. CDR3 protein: CASRPGDRGYGYTF. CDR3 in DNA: TGTGCCAGCAGGCCGGGGGACAGGGGCTATGGCTACACCTTC.

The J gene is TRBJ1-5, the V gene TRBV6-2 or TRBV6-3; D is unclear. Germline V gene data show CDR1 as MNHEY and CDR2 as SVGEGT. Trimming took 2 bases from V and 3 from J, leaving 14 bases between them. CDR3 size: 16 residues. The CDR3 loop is CASSYGIDGFNQPQHF. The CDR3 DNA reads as TGTGCCAGCAGTTACGGGATCGACGGATTCAATCAGCCCCAGCATTTT.

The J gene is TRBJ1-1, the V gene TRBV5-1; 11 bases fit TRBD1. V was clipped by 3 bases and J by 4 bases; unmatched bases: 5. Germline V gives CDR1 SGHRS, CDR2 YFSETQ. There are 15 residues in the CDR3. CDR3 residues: CASSSGTGGITEAFF. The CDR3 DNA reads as TGCGCCAGCAGCTCAGGGACAGGGGGAATCACTGAAGCTTTCTTT.

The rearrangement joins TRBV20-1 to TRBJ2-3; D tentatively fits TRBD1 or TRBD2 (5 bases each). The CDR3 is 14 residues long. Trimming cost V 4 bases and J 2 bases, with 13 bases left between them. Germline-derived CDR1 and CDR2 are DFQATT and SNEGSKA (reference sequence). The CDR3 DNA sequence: TGCAGTGCTAAGCAACAGGAGGCCACAGATACGCAGTATTTT. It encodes CSAKQQEATDTQYF.

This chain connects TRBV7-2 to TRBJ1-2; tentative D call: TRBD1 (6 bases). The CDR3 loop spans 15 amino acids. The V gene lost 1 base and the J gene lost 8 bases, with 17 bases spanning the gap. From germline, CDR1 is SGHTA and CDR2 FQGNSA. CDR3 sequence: CASSLGGGGNRGYTF. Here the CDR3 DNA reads TGTGCCAGCAGCTTAGGAGGAGGGGGAAACAGGGGCTACACCTTC.

DNA for the CDR3: TGTGCCAGCAGCTTGGCGGGGACCGCCCTTCTCACAGATACGCAGTATTTT. Translated, it gives CASSLAGTALLTDTQYF. This chain uses TRBV7-2 with TRBJ2-3; the D gene is possibly TRBD2 (6 bases). V dropped 3 bases and J dropped 2 bases, with 18 bases sitting between them. In germline, CDR1 is SGHTA, CDR2 FQGNSA. This CDR3 comprises 17 residues.

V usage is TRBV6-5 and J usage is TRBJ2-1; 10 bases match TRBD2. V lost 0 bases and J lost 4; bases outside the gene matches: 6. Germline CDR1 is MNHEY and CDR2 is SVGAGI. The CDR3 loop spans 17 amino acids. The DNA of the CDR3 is TGTGCCAGCAGTTACTCGACGGGACTAGCGATATACAATGAGCAGTTCTTC. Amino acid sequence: CASSYSTGLAIYNEQFF.

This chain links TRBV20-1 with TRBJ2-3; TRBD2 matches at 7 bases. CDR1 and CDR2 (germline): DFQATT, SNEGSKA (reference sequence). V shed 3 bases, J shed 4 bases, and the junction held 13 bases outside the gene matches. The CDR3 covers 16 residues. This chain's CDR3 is CSARKWRTSLADTQYF. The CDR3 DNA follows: TGCAGTGCTAGGAAATGGAGGACTAGTCTCGCAGATACGCAGTATTTT.

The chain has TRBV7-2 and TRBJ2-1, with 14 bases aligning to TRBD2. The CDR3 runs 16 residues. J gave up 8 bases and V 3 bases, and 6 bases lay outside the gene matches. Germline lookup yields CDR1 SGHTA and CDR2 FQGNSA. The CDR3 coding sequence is TGTGCCAGCAGCTTCGGGACTAGCGGGGGTTTGGATGAGCAGTTCTTC. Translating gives CASSFGTSGGLDEQFF.

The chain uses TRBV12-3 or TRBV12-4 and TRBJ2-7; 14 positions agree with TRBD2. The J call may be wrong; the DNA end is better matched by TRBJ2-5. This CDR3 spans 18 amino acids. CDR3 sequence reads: CASSLRLAGGPSFQTQYF. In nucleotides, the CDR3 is TGTGCCAGCAGTTTAAGACTAGCGGGAGGGCCCTCTTTTCAGACCCAGTACTTC.

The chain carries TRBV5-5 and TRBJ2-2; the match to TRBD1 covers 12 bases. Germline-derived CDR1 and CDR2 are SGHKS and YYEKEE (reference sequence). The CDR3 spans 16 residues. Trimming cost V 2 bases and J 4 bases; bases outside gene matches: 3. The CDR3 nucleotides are TGTGCCAGCAGCTTCCGGGGACAGGGGGCCACCGGGGAGCTGTTTTTT. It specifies CASSFRGQGATGELFF.

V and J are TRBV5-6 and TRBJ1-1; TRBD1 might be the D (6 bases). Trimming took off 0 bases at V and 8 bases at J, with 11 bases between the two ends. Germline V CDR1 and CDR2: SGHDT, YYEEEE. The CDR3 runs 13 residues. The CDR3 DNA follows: TGTGCCAGCAGCTTGGCAGAGGGGGGGGAAGCTTTCTTT. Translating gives CASSLAEGGEAFF.

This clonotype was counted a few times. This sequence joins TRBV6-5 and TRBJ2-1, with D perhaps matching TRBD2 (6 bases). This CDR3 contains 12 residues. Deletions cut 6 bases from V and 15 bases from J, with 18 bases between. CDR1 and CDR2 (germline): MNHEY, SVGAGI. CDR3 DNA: TGTGCCAGCAGCCCTCGGGAGCCAACCCCGTTCTTC. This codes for CASSPREPTPFF.

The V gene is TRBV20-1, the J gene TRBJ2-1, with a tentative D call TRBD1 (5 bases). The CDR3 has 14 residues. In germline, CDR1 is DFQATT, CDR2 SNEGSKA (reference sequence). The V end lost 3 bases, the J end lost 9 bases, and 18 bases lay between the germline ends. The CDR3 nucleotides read TGCAGTGCTAGGGACACGTCTCCCCAGTCTGAGCAGTTCTTC. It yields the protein CSARDTSPQSEQFF.

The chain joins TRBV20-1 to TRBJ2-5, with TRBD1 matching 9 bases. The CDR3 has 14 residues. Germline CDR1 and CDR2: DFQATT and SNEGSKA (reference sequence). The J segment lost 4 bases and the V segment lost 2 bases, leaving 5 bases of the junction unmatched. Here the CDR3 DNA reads TGCAGTGCTAGAAAGGGACAGGGAGGAGAGACCCAGTACTTC. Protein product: CSARKGQGGETQYF.

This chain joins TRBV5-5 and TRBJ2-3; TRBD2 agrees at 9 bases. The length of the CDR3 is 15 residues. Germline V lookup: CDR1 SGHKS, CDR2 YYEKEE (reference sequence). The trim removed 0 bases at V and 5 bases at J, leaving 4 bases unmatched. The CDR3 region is CASSLGLLAGDTQYF. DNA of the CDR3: TGTGCCAGCAGCTTGGGTCTACTAGCGGGAGATACGCAGTATTTT.

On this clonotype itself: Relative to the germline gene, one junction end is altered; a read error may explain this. The chain's CDR3 is CASSRSGSGTDTQYF. The CDR3 nucleotides are TGTGCCAGCAGTCGTAGCGGGAGCGGCACAGATACGCAATATTTT. The rearrangement uses TRBV12-3 or TRBV12-4 and TRBJ2-3, with 9 bases that match TRBD2. This CDR3 is built from 15 residues.

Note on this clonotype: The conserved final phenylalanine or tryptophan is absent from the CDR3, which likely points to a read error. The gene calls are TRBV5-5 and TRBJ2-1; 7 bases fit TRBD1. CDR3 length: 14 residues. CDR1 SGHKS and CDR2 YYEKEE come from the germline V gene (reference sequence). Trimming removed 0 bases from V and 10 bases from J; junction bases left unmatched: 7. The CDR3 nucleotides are TGTGCCAGCAGCTTGGCATTACAGGGGTACGAGCAGTTCGTC. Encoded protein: CASSLALQGYEQFV.